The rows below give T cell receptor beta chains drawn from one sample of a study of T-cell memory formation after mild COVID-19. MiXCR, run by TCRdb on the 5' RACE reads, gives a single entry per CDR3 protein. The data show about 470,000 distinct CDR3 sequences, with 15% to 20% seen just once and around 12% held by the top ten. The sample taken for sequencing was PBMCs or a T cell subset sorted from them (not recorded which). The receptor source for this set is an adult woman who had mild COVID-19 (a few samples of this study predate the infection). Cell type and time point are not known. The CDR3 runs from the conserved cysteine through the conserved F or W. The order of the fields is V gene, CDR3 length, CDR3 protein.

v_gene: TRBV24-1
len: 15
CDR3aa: CATSDPGQGAYEQFF

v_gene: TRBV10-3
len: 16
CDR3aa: CAISESPSGGPGELFF

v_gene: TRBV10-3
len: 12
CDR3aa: CAISQGRDGYTF

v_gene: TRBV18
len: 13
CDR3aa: CASSPDWGTEAFF

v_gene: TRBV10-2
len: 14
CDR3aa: CASTEGGGAYEQFF

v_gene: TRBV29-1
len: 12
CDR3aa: CSVGPHSYEQYF

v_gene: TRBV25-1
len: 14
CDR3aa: CASRRQGASYEQYF

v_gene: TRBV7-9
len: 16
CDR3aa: CASSPGQGAFGNTIYF

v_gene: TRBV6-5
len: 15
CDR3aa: CASSYLAGENNEQFF

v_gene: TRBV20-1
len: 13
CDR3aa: CSAPDRANEKLFF

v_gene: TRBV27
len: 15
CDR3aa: CASSPRGLSTDTQYF

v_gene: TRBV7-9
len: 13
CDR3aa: CASSPKRRDTQYF

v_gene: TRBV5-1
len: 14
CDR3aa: CASSFRGPQETQYF

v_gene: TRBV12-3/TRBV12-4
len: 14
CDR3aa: CASSSDARVYEQYF

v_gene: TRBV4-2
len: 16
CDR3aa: CASSPLEGPSSYEQYF

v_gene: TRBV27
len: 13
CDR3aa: CASSIPGQGMAFF

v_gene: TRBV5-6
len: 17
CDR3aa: CASSLGRGLAGGNEKFF

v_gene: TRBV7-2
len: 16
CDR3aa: CASSYTLAVYTDTQYF

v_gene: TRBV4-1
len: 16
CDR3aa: CASSQGASLSYNEQFF

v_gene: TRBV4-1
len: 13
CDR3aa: CASSQDRADEAFF

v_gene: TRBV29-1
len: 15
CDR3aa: CSVKQTSGGSGELFF

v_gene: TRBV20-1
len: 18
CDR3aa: CSAPTGGLAGGRFYEQYF

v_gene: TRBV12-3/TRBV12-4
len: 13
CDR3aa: CASSSTTDNEQFF

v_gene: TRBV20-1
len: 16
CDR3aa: CSARDRSGGNSYEQYF

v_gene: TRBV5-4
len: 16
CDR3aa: CASSWGGFRVSDEAFF

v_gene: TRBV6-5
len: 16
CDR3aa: CASSYSLGAGANVLTF

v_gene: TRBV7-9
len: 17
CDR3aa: CASSEIAGGPTSYEQYF

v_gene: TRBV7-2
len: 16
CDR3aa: CASSPGQGAYNSPLHF

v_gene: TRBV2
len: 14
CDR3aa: CASRDRGQSTEGFF

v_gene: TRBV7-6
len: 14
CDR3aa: CASSPRSGNNEQFF

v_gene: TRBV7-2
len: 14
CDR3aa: CASSHRVLGETQYF

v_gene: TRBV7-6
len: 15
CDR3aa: CASSSLGGDQETQYF

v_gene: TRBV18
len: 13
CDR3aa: CASSPPEGDGYTF

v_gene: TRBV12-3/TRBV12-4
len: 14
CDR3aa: CASSLRPSDNEQFF

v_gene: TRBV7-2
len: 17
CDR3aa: CASSQKEGLAAPYEQYF

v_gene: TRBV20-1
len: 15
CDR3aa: CSATPGGSYVQPQHF

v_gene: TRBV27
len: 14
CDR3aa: CASSPYYENTEAFF

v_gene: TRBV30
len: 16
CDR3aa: CAWSPPAGTALYEQYF

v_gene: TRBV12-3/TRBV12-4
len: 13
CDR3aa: CASSFKFGEKLFF

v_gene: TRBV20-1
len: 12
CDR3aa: CSAQSRVAEQYF

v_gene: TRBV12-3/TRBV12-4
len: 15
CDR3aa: CASSRTGGPYNEQFF

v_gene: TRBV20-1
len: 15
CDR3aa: CSARKPPGGSYEQYF

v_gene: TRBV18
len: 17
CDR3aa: CASSPQVSSSGANVLTF